The clone carrying this T cell receptor beta chain was counted ten times or more. Its matching antigen is unknown. TCRdb reprocessed the 5' RACE reads via MiXCR and lists one record per CDR3 protein. Among a few hundred thousand distinct CDR3 sequences, approximately 8.8% were seen once, and the ten largest hold around 8.6%. This sample was taken from a study of identical twins. Healthy Caucasians provided all donations. Study-level points and caveats: Among monozygotic twins, out-of-frame TCR alpha sharing exceeded what models predicted.

This CDR3 has 11 residues. Germline loops: CDR1 SQVTM, CDR2 ANQGSEA. The chain joins TRBV29-1 to TRBJ2-5; D gene ambiguous. Sample: naive T cells sorted from blood. The receptor was derived from a woman aged 50 to 60 in good health. DNA of the CDR3: TGCATGTATGGGGTGGGAGAGACCCAGTACTTC. Its translation is CMYGVGETQYF.